What follows are 28 T cell receptor beta chains derived from one specimen sequenced in a study of pediatric ulcerative colitis (dated 2019 in TCRdb). The library came from the immunoSEQ multiplex PCR assay. Imported from immuneACCESS, the table was reduced by TCRdb to in-frame sequences with V and J called. These copies leave out some clones; in studies compared against another copy, an unresolved V gene accounts for under half, and the cause of the remainder is not known. The sample contains more than 35,000 clones, 73% of them found a single time. The biggest ten clones account for around 0.74% of the sample. During colonoscopy, one to two pinch biopsies were obtained from the rectum for research. Material for sequencing was gut tissue. The receptors come from a boy younger than 18 with moderate ulcerative colitis.

The table lists this clone with a few counts. The rearrangement uses TRBV4-1 and TRBJ2-3; possible D gene TRBD1, 6 bases. CDR3 size: 15 residues. Trimming left V 6 bases short and J 0 bases short, with 13 bases between. Germline loops: CDR1 MGHRA, CDR2 YSYEKL. CDR3: CASRLGQFSTDTQYF. DNA for the CDR3: TGCGCCAGCAGACTAGGACAGTTTAGCACAGATACGCAGTATTTT.

J is TRBJ2-2 and V is TRBV30; D remains ambiguous. The V gene's germline CDR1 is GTSNPN and CDR2 SVGIG (reference sequence). The CDR3 has 10 amino acids. The germline V and J ends were trimmed by 8 bases and 8 bases, with 9 bases remaining between them. CDR3 sequence reads: CAGLRGELFF. DNA of the CDR3: TGTGCCGGGTTACGGGGGGAGCTGTTTTTT. Looking up the rest from reference TRBV30 and TRBJ2-2 gives the full variable domain: SQTIHQWPATLVQPVGSPLSLECTVEGTSNPNLYWYRQAAGRGLQLLFYSVGIGQISSEVPQNLSASRPQDRQFILSSKKLLLSDSGFYLCAGLRGELFFGEGSRLTVL.

This chain links TRBV27 with TRBJ2-7, with D unclear. Germline assignment: CDR1 MNHEY and CDR2 SMNVEV (reference sequence). This CDR3 is built from 11 residues. The ends were cut back, 11 bases at V and 3 bases at J, with 11 bases in the middle. CDR3 sequence reads: CAGLRSYEQYF. The DNA of the CDR3 is TGTGCCGGCCTCCGCAGCTACGAGCAGTACTTC.

The V and J genes are TRBV29-1 and TRBJ2-5; D might be TRBD1 (6 bases). This CDR3 comprises 12 residues. V gave up 4 bases and J gave up 1 base, with 7 bases separating them. CDR1 SQVTM and CDR2 ANQGSEA come from the germline V gene. CDR3 DNA: TGCAGCGTTGCGACAGGCCAAGAGACCCAGTACTTC. It encodes CSVATGQETQYF.

This chain links TRBV4-3 with TRBJ1-2; weak D call: TRBD1 (6 bases). V was cut by 0 bases and J by 4 bases, with 18 bases left in between. Germline CDR1 reads LGHNA; CDR2 reads YSLEER. The CDR3 is 17 amino acids. The CDR3 region is CASSQEVDSFTFYGYTF. The CDR3 coding sequence is TGCGCCAGCAGCCAAGAGGTGGACAGCTTTACGTTCTATGGCTACACCTTC.

For this clone: Other DNA sequences in this sample translate to the same CDR3. The chain joins TRBV10-1 to TRBJ2-7, with D perhaps TRBD2 (6 bases). The V end was cut by 5 bases, the J end by 0 bases, with 11 bases between. This CDR3 has 14 residues. CDR1 and CDR2 from the germline V gene are WNHNN and SYGVQD (reference sequence). DNA for the CDR3: TGCGCCAGCAGTCGGGACTTAAGCTCCTACGAGCAGTACTTC. Its translation is CASSRDLSSYEQYF.

In its sample, this clone was seen once. The CDR3, as DNA: TGTGCCAGCAGGAGCCCGGGACTAGTTGGTAATGAGCAGTTCTTC. Its protein product is CASRSPGLVGNEQFF. The rearrangement links TRBV7-2 to TRBJ2-1; 8 bases line up with TRBD2. This CDR3 spans 15 amino acids. Germline CDR1 reads SGHTA; CDR2 reads FQGNSA. V gave up 6 bases and J gave up 7 bases; unmatched junction bases: 11.

The chain is built from TRBV6-1 and TRBJ2-7, with TRBD1 identical over 7 bases. CDR3 size: 15 residues. The ends lost 6 bases at V and 4 bases at J; junction bases unmatched: 12. From germline, CDR1 is MNHNS and CDR2 SASEGT. The CDR3 loop is CASSPGAGGLYEQYF. The CDR3 DNA is TGTGCCAGCAGCCCAGGGGCAGGGGGTTTGTACGAGCAGTACTTC.

This chain uses TRBV6-5 with TRBJ2-5; TRBD2 is a possible D gene (5 bases). The CDR3 loop spans 15 amino acids. Germline lookup yields CDR1 MNHEY and CDR2 SVGAGI. V was clipped by 2 bases and J by 4 bases, with 14 bases between them. The CDR3 is CASSYEGVRRETQYF. The CDR3 DNA reads TGTGCCAGCAGTTACGAGGGAGTAAGGAGAGAGACCCAGTACTTC.

The V and J genes are TRBV5-1 and TRBJ2-2; D is unclear. The CDR3 totals 13 residues. Germline loops: CDR1 SGHRS, CDR2 YFSETQ. Trimming removed 5 bases at V and 1 base at J, with 6 bases between. CDR3 sequence (DNA): TGCGCCAGCAGGACTGGGAACACCGGGGAGCTGTTTTTT. Amino acids: CASRTGNTGELFF.

The chain uses TRBV7-9 and TRBJ2-3; D tentatively fits TRBD1 or TRBD2 (5 bases each). The germline CDR1 and CDR2 sequences are SEHNR and FQNEAQ (reference sequence). Trimming took 0 bases from V and 1 from J, leaving 5 bases between them. The CDR3 covers 14 residues. This CDR3 reads CASSLAGGTDTQYF. The CDR3 DNA reads as TGTGCCAGCAGCTTAGCGGGGGGCACAGATACGCAGTATTTT.

J is TRBJ1-1 and V is TRBV5-4, with 7 bases that match TRBD1. The CDR3 is 16 residues long. Germline V gene sequence: CDR1 SGHNT, CDR2 YYREEE (reference sequence). Losses at the gene ends were 4 bases for V and 4 bases for J; bases not matched to a gene: 13. The CDR3 nucleotides read TGTGCCAGCAGCCCCCCAGGGGGTCGGGCGACCACTGAAGCTTTCTTT. The encoded protein is CASSPPGGRATTEAFF.

The chain links TRBV9 to TRBJ2-7; TRBD1 is a possible D gene (6 bases). Trimming took 6 bases from V and 3 from J, leaving 16 bases between them. The CDR3 runs 14 residues. Germline V gives CDR1 SGDLS, CDR2 YYNGEE. The CDR3 bases are TGTGCCAGCACCCCGGGACAATCCATCTACGAGCAGTACTTC. This codes for CASTPGQSIYEQYF.

This chain joins TRBV6-4 and TRBJ2-2, with 11 bases matching TRBD2. V lost 4 bases to trimming and J lost 5 bases; unmatched junction nucleotides: 9. Looked up from germline, CDR1 is MRHNA and CDR2 is SNTAGT. This CDR3 spans 17 amino acids. The CDR3 loop is CASSVVAGGPRTGELFF. In nucleotides, the CDR3 is TGTGCCAGCAGTGTCGTAGCGGGGGGGCCGCGGACCGGGGAGCTGTTTTTT.

The CDR3 nucleotides read TGCGCCAGCAGCTTTAGGATTGGGACACCTAGCACAGATACGCAGTATTTT. Translated, it gives CASSFRIGTPSTDTQYF. The V gene is TRBV5-1, the J gene TRBJ2-3, with a tentative D call TRBD1 (6 bases). This CDR3 is 17 amino acids long. Trimming took 2 bases from V and 0 from J, leaving 16 bases between them. From germline, CDR1 is SGHRS and CDR2 YFSETQ.

This chain links TRBV28 with TRBJ1-2; 8 positions match TRBD1. The CDR3 has 15 amino acids. After removal of 0 bases from V and 2 bases from J, the junction contained 2 bases not matched to a gene. Germline CDR1 reads MDHEN; CDR2 reads SYDVKM. The CDR3 coding sequence is TGTGCCAGCAGTTTATGGGGACAGGAGAACTATGGCTACACCTTC. This codes for CASSLWGQENYGYTF.

The chain is built from TRBV6-1 and TRBJ2-7; 8 bases align to TRBD1. This CDR3 comprises 13 residues. V dropped 6 bases and J dropped 6; count of bases not matched to a gene: 7. Germline values: CDR1 MNHNS, CDR2 SASEGT. CDR3 residues: CASRGQVLGEQYF. In DNA, the CDR3 is TGTGCCAGCAGGGGACAGGTCCTGGGCGAGCAGTACTTC.

The V and J genes are TRBV7-9 and TRBJ1-3; D gene unclear. The CDR3 contains 15 residues. Trimming left V 4 bases short and J 1 base short, with 11 bases between. The V gene's germline CDR1 is SEHNR and CDR2 FQNEAQ (reference sequence). The CDR3 spells CASSSLGGSGNTIYF. The DNA for the CDR3 is TGTGCCAGCAGCTCGTTGGGAGGGTCTGGAAACACCATATATTTT. Together with reference TRBV7-9 and TRBJ1-3, the CDR3 gives the full variable domain: DTGVSQNPRHKITKRGQNVTFRCDPISEHNRLYWYRQTLGQGPEFLTYFQNEAQLEKSRLLSDRFSAERPKGSFSTLEIQRTEQGDSAMYLCASSSLGGSGNTIYFGEGSWLTVV.

The V gene is TRBV19, the J gene TRBJ2-5, with a weak D call TRBD2 (5 bases). This CDR3 comprises 15 residues. The germline V gene has CDR1 LNHDA and CDR2 SQIVND (reference sequence). V gave up 5 bases and J gave up 5 bases, with 18 bases separating them. The CDR3 DNA sequence: TGTGCCAGTAGTCCCCCTGAGGGATGGAGGGAGACCCAGTACTTC. Protein sequence: CASSPPEGWRETQYF.

This clone was recorded only once. V usage is TRBV6-1 and J usage is TRBJ2-1; 10 bases fit TRBD1. CDR1 MNHNS and CDR2 SASEGT come from the germline V gene. Unmatched junction bases numbered 10, after V lost 6 bases and J lost 14 bases. The CDR3 length is 13 residues. This CDR3 reads CASRMDRGRGEFF. Here the CDR3 DNA reads TGTGCCAGCAGGATGGACAGGGGGAGGGGAGAGTTCTTC.

V usage is TRBV10-1 and J usage is TRBJ2-1; a possible D gene is TRBD2 (5 bases). Germline CDR1 reads WNHNN; CDR2 reads SYGVQD (reference sequence). This CDR3 has 15 residues. Trimming left V 3 bases short and J 0 bases short, with 9 bases between. The CDR3 DNA reads TGCGCCAGCAGTGAACCCAGCGGCTCCTACAATGAGCAGTTCTTC. The encoded protein is CASSEPSGSYNEQFF.

With respect to this clone: The junction departs from the called germline gene at one end, perhaps through a read error. V is TRBV27 and J is TRBJ2-3; D not resolved. This CDR3 contains 12 residues. Germline V CDR1 and CDR2: MNHEY, SMNVEV (reference sequence). The CDR3 sequence: CASSLQSSRPHF. The CDR3 bases are TGTGCCAGCAGTTTACAAAGCAGTAGGCCTCATTTT.

The chain employs TRBV6-6 and TRBJ2-4, with 9 bases that match TRBD2. CDR3 length: 15 amino acids. V gave up 5 bases and J gave up 1 base; unmatched junction bases: 3. Germline V gene lookup returns CDR1 MNHNY and CDR2 SVGAGI (reference sequence). CDR3 nucleotides: TGTGCCAGCAGTCTAAGCGGGGGGGCCAAAAACATTCAGTACTTC. This gives the protein CASSLSGGAKNIQYF.

The CDR3 spells CASSPPPHYNSPLHF. CDR3 bases: TGTGCCAGCAGTCCCCCCCCGCACTATAATTCACCCCTCCACTTT. The rearrangement links TRBV27 to TRBJ1-6; D uncertain. Germline CDR1 is MNHEY and CDR2 is SMNVEV (reference sequence). The CDR3 consists of 15 residues. Trimming stripped 5 bases from V and 3 bases from J, with 11 bases between.

The rearrangement uses TRBV5-5 and TRBJ2-7; a weak D match, TRBD1 (6 bases). V dropped 2 bases and J dropped 5 bases, with 11 bases sitting between them. Per the germline V gene, CDR1 is SGHKS and CDR2 is YYEKEE (reference sequence). This CDR3 region has 13 residues. CDR3 DNA: TGTGCCAGCAGCTTACGAAACAGGGACGAGCAGTACTTC. Amino acids: CASSLRNRDEQYF.

The CDR3 coding sequence is TGTGCCAGCAGCATTAGGGGCGGGACAGCCAACACTGAAGCTTTCTTT. The encoded protein is CASSIRGGTANTEAFF. The chain employs TRBV7-9 and TRBJ1-1; 7 nucleotides align to TRBD1. This CDR3 has 16 amino acids. Trimming took 5 bases from V and 2 from J; bases not matched to a gene: 11. Germline assignment: CDR1 SEHNR and CDR2 FQNEAQ (reference sequence).

The CDR3 sequence: CASSYSEKLFF. Here the CDR3 DNA reads TGTGCCAGCAGTTATTCTGAAAAACTGTTTTTT. V and J are TRBV6-6 and TRBJ1-4, with D uncertain. Germline V CDR1 and CDR2: MNHNY, SVGAGI (reference sequence). Trimming pared 3 bases from V and 7 bases from J, leaving 3 bases between. The CDR3 contains 11 residues.

CDR3 in amino acids: CASSLAVGELHEQYF. The CDR3 DNA reads TGCGCCAGCAGCTTGGCGGTCGGGGAGCTCCACGAGCAGTACTTC. V gene TRBV5-1 combines with J gene TRBJ2-7; D might be TRBD2 (5 bases). The CDR3 contains 15 residues. Between the trimmed V and J ends, which lost 0 bases and 5 bases, there was a span of 15 bases. In germline, CDR1 is SGHRS, CDR2 YFSETQ.